This section outlines one T cell receptor beta chain sequence together with its context. These data originate in a study of cytomegalovirus exposure and HLA in healthy donors. The CDR3 loop spans 14 amino acids. In germline, CDR1 is SNHLY, CDR2 FYNNEI. Trimming removed 4 bases at V and 7 bases at J, with 17 bases between. The PCR used 60 Vbeta and 13 Jbeta primers. Original analysis: There were about 80 million unique TCR beta chains by a later count, and some 11 million of them were shared. Clones were read by immunoSEQ multiplex PCR, and TCRdb kept only the in-frame ones, dropping some. V, J and clone size are taken as reported in that table, and D and trimming were inferred from the DNA itself. The table records around 150,000 clones, roughly 80% of them present only once.

The sample comprised PBMCs. The chain carries TRBV2 and TRBJ2-7; D is possibly TRBD2 (6 bases). The origin of this receptor is a woman between 40 and 50 years old in good health and CMV-seronegative. In DNA, the CDR3 is TGTGCCAGCAGTGTGGAGGGGCCGCTTGGGGAGCAGTACTTC. Its translation: CASSVEGPLGEQYF.